This T cell receptor (beta chain) was captured by sequencing in a study of CXCR3-negative and CXCR3-positive naive CD8 T cells. The overall study: Each library gave roughly 1.4 +/- 0.3 million of some 150 million TRB reads.

This CDR3 is built from 13 residues. Comments on this clonotype: Its cognate antigen is unknown.

Points from the study as a whole: Higher TRB CDR3 hydrophobicity marked CXCR3-positive naive cells relative to CXCR3-negative naive cells. Diversity proved comparably high across both naive subsets and much lower in memory CD8+ cells.

UMI-tagged TRB cDNA libraries were built via 5' RACE. With the 5' RACE reads reprocessed, TCRdb shows one record per CDR3 protein and no DNA. The sample's table shows 120,000 or so distinct CDR3 sequences. The chain is built from TRBV12-3 or TRBV12-4 and TRBJ2-5; without DNA, the TCRdb call of TRBD2 cannot be checked. The TCR comes from a human donor in good health. Some clones in this sample may be carry-over from other donors' samples. Sequencing input: naive CXCR3+ CD8+ T cells from blood. Subset in this sample: CD45RO-CCR7+CD27+CD95- naive CD8+ T cells expressing CXCR3 (TNR3+). The CDR3: CASSSGLEETQYF.